This T cell receptor beta chain is drawn from a study of shared clonotypes between healthy human individuals (dated by TCRdb to about 2020). Study-wide context: The cohort comprised two women and a few men aged 18 to 49 years. For each donor, CD4 naive and CD4 memory were each given three plates, CD8 naive was given two plates, and CD8 memory was given one plate. Blood TCR repertoires of a handful of healthy adults were deeply sequenced to estimate repertoire size and the extent of clonotype sharing between individuals. Per donor, leukapheresis produced somewhere between about 0.8 and 9.5 billion PBMCs. Libraries were prepared and TCR repertoires were sequenced by different laboratories using diverse techniques, in order to increase sequencing depth and limit assay-specific biases.

This clone has just a few counts. The antigen it recognizes is unknown. No much larger clonotype is one base removed from it; base qualities were not supplied. The donors were healthy, HIV-negative adults with no recently reported acute infections or vaccinations. Every donor was a Caucasian adult living in Nashville, Tennessee, USA. CD4+ T cells were enriched by magnetic negative selection, after which naive cells were positively selected on CD45RA and the negative fraction was taken as the memory subset. Blood was collected by leukapheresis, and PBMCs were isolated by Ficoll-Histopaque density gradient centrifugation and then cryopreserved in liquid nitrogen vapor phase. Analytical flow cytometry was used to check the purity and quantity of every magnetically sorted T cell population. From each sorted fraction, genomic DNA was isolated and quantified by UV absorbance on a Nanodrop 2000c. Via the germline V gene (reference sequence), CDR1 is SEHNR and CDR2 FQNEAQ. At the junction V is shortened by 10 bases and J by 3 bases, with 9 bases in between. Including the terminal cysteine and phenylalanine, the CDR3 comprises 11 residues. The only DNA kept is the CDR3, 33 bases in frame from the first base.

Using the deep immunoSEQ assay, TCR CDR3 regions were amplified from genomic DNA by multiplex PCR. For each cell subset, the extracted genomic DNA was distributed evenly across all wells of several immunoSEQ 96-well plates, and each plate served as one replicate. For sorted subsets, each replicate PCR was loaded with around 220 ng genomic DNA, equivalent to 25,000 to 35,000 T cell genomes. Purified libraries were quantified with a Qubit 3.0 fluorometer, sized on a Bioanalyzer 2100, and re-quantified with the KAPA Library Quantification kit. Every immunoSEQ 96-well plate was sequenced on a dedicated single-read 150-cycle Illumina NextSeq 550 flow cell. As for how the authors treated the data: Because the immunoSEQ output included only junctional sequences and no quality scores, the filtering could not be the same as the filtering used for full-length reads. Sequences were annotated with PyIR, a Python wrapper for IgBLAST v1.9, and V/J genes and CDR3 were assigned using IMGT germline references. Reads with weak V/J assignments (E-value above 1e-6), missing CDR3, stop codons, out-of-frame junctions, or ambiguous translated residues were removed. V3J clonotypes were defined by identical inferred V gene, J gene, and CDR3 amino acid sequence. The percentage overlap between two repertoires was calculated by dividing the number of shared unique clonotypes by the size of the smaller repertoire. RTK rarefaction, the Chao1 estimator, and Recon v2.1 estimates of unobserved clonotypes were used to assess repertoire richness. For all TCRbeta clonotypes obtained by the gDNA method from a few donors, generation probabilities were computed with OLGA. Sourced from immuneACCESS, this table was stored by TCRdb with only in-frame sequences that have V and J called. A share of the clones is absent; for the studies checked, an unresolved V gene accounts for under half, and the remainder has no known explanation. The DNA was the basis for D and trimming; V, J and clone size are from that table. Recorded for this sample are approximately 2.5 million clones; roughly 93% of them occurred a single time. Approximately 0.36% of the sample belongs to the ten largest clones.

The investigation overall reported the following: Incomplete sequencing was indicated by rarefaction of sorted-subset datasets, despite the large sequencing depth. Higher generation probabilities were observed for clonotypes shared by all four sorted-subset donors than for non-shared clonotypes. Because the study included a small number of donors, the genetic and exposure-history diversity represented was limited. Sampling was restricted to blood, and TCR repertoires in tissue are likely to differ from TCR repertoires in blood. Approximately 5% of naive CD4, around 3.5% of naive CD8, roughly 2.4% of memory CD4, and roughly 0.4% of memory CD8 clonotypes were shared across several donors. Naive subsets generally had larger estimated clonotype richness than memory subsets did. Based on pairwise subsampling, the degree of clonotype sharing among donors was expected to be affected by sequencing depth.

Sample: naive CD4+ T cells from PBMCs. Explained via the paper, the cell subset or site label denotes: CD45RA+ positively selected. The receptor was isolated from a man between 18 and 29 years old in good health. Some clones in this sample may be carry-over from other donors' samples. The chain couples TRBV7-9 to TRBJ1-1; the D gene is not confidently resolved. The CDR3 sequence is CATQEDTEAFF. The nucleotide sequence is TGTGCCACTCAGGAGGACACTGAAGCTTTCTTT.